This T cell receptor (beta chain) was found in a study of identical twins' blood T cells. A few counts support this clonotype. Its target is unknown. Regarding the study as a whole: Twin similarity might stem from environmental factors, not only genetics. Each donor's most abundant TCRbeta clonotypes shared more CDR3 sequences with her twin than unrelated donors. Even for out-of-frame TCRbeta, twins reportedly shared V gene usage much more than unrelated donors.

The germline V gene has CDR1 LGHNA and CDR2 YSLEER. With V trimmed by 3 bases and J by 0 bases, 2 bases remained unmatched. The CDR3 extends over 15 amino acids. Reared together, all three twin pairs probably met the same infectious agents and vaccines. TCRdb recomputed calls from the 5' RACE reads with MiXCR, one row per CDR3 protein. The top ten clones hold 6% to 7% of a sample with fewer than 450,000 distinct CDR3 sequences, roughly 31% of them seen once. V usage is TRBV4-3 and J usage is TRBJ1-2; 9 bases are a match to TRBD1. The sample taken for sequencing was PBMCs. The sequence came from a woman aged 18 to 55 in good health. CDR3 sequence (DNA): TGCGCCAGCAGCCAGGACAGGGGAGCTAACTATGGCTACACCTTC. It translates to CASSQDRGANYGYTF.